This T cell receptor beta chain was sequenced during a study of cytomegalovirus exposure and HLA in healthy donors. As for the study in general: The study's early data release held some 85 million unique TCRs from HLA-typed donors.

The study ran its PCR with 60 Vbeta and 13 Jbeta primers. Produced via immunoSEQ multiplex PCR; TCRdb's table is partial and in-frame only. Of about 120,000 clones listed, roughly three fifths are singletons. The CDR3 is made up of 13 amino acids. Looked up from germline, CDR1 is MDHEN and CDR2 is SYDVKM. V was pared by 2 bases and J by 6 bases, with 7 bases between. The chain links TRBV28 to TRBJ1-4; unclear D gene. The TCR was taken from a woman between 35 and 50 years old in good health and CMV-seropositive. What was sequenced was PBMCs. The DNA for the CDR3 is TGTGCCAGCAGTTTAAAGAGCGATGAAAAACTGTTTTTT. This codes for CASSLKSDEKLFF.